This T cell receptor (beta chain) was recorded in a study of CD8+CD57+ T cells in acquired aplastic anemia. Background on the study: Quantities of DNA derived from sorted CD4+ and CD8+ cells averaged roughly 3.4 ug. Broader study findings: Between the patient and control groups, CD8+ Simpson's diversity did not differ significantly. Almost 30 sequences, all CD8+ CDR3, were shared between patients and controls.

The length of the CDR3 is 15 residues. Germline V gives CDR1 DFQATT, CDR2 SNEGSKA (reference sequence). J lost 5 bases, V lost 3 bases, and 12 bases had no gene match. This clonotype has at least ten counts. Its antigen is undetermined. Both TCR beta VDJ combination and CDR3 sequence profiling were carried out. Genomic DNA was the template for this profiling. TCRdb passed the reads through MiXCR, listing each CDR3 protein once. The table includes hundreds of thousands of distinct CDR3 sequences, 25% to 40% detected once. All patients picked for sequencing had shown, by flow cytometry, an expansion of CD8+CD57+ cells.

Sequences were obtained from sorted CD4+, CD8+, or CD8+CD57+ T cells (not recorded which) from PBMCs. This TCR was sampled from a human donor with aplastic anemia. This sequence joins TRBV20-1 and TRBJ2-7; 8 positions agree with TRBD1. This chain's CDR3 is CSARSGQGAINEQYF. The CDR3 nucleotides read TGCAGTGCTAGGAGTGGTCAGGGGGCGATCAACGAGCAGTACTTC.